The source of this T cell receptor (beta chain) is a study of cytomegalovirus exposure and HLA in healthy donors. About the study: The roughly 120 validation repertoires, a later analysis reported, used the same platform as the approximately 730 repertoires from the first cohort. Points from the study as a whole: There were under 200 TCR beta chains listed as cytomegalovirus-associated.

Only in-frame clones appear in the TCRdb table, and some are missing; sequencing was by immunoSEQ multiplex PCR. The data show 150,000 to 200,000 clones, about 80% seen once. To note about this clone: No antigen is known for it.

The sample was PBMCs. The TCR was taken from a man aged 18 to 30 in good health and CMV-seropositive.

CDR3 sequence (DNA): TGTGCCAGTACCCCGGGACTAGCGGGAGGCGCCTACAATGAGCAGTTCTTC. This encodes CASTPGLAGGAYNEQFF. The genes are TRBV19 and TRBJ2-1; 15 bases are shared with TRBD2. CDR3 length equals 17 residues. V shed 7 bases, J shed 2 bases, and the junction held 6 bases outside the gene matches. Germline loops: CDR1 LNHDA, CDR2 SQIVND (reference sequence).